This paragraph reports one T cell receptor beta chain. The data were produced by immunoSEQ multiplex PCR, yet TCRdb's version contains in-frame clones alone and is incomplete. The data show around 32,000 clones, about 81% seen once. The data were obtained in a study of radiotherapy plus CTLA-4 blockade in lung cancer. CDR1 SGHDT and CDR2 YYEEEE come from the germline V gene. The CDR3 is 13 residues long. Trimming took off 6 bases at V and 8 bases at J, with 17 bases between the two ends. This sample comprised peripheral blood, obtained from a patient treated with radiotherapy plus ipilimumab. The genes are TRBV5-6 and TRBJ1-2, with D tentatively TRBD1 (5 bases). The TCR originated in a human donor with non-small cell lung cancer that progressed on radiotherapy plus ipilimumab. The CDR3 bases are TGTGCCAGCATCCTAGGAGGGGCAGGCGGCTACACCTTC. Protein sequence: CASILGGAGGYTF.